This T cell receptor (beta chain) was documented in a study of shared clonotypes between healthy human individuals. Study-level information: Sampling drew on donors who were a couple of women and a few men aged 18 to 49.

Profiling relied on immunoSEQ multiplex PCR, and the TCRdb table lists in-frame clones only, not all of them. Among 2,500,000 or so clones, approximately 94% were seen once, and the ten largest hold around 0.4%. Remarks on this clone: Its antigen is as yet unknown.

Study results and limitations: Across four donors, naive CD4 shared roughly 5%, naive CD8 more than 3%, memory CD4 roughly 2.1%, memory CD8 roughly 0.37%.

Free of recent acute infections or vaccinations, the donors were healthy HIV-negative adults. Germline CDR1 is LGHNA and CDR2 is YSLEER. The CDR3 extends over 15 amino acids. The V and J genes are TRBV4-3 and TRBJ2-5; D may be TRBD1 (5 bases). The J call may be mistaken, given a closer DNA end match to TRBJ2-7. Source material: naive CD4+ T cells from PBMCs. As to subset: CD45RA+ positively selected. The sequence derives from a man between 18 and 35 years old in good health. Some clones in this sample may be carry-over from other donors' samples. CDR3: CASSQQRGYPYEQYF. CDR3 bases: TGCGCCAGCAGCCAGCAAAGGGGTTACCCCTACGAGCAGTACTTC.